The 18 T cell receptor beta chains reported below all come from one sample, sequenced in a study of response to subunit inactivated influenza vaccine. MiXCR was run by TCRdb on the RT-PCR reads, yielding one entry per CDR3 protein. The sample includes roughly 540,000 distinct CDR3 sequences, around a quarter of them seen just once. The same sample was also used in a study of T cells expressing NK-cell markers. That publication notes: Production of TCR beta cDNA relied on 5'RACE template switching with UMIs.

The sample consisted of CD4+ T cells sorted from PBMCs, taken 11 to 12 days after vaccination. All receptors come from a middle-aged man who received an inactivated influenza vaccine.

This clonotype was found a few times. This chain uses TRBV7-9 with TRBJ2-7; perhaps D is TRBD1 or TRBD2 (5 bases each). This CDR3 is 14 amino acids long. Between the trimmed V and J ends, which lost 5 bases and 3 bases, there was a span of 14 bases. From germline, CDR1 is SEHNR and CDR2 FQNEAQ (reference sequence). The CDR3 sequence is CASSPRDGNYEQYF. The CDR3 DNA follows: TGTGCCAGCAGCCCCCGGGACGGGAACTACGAGCAGTACTTC.

The chain carries TRBV7-9 and TRBJ1-1, with a possible D match to TRBD1 (6 bases). CDR3 size: 13 residues. Germline V gives CDR1 SEHNR, CDR2 FQNEAQ (reference sequence). The V end lost 6 bases, the J end lost 3 bases, and 11 bases lay between the germline ends. The CDR3 here is CASSNTGHTEAFF. The CDR3 DNA follows: TGTGCCAGCAGTAATACAGGGCACACTGAAGCTTTCTTT. Full variable domain (missing parts from reference TRBV7-9 and TRBJ1-1): DTGVSQNPRHKITKRGQNVTFRCDPISEHNRLYWYRQTLGQGPEFLTYFQNEAQLEKSRLLSDRFSAERPKGSFSTLEIQRTEQGDSAMYLCASSNTGHTEAFFGQGTRLTVV.

The V gene is TRBV21-1, the J gene TRBJ1-6; the D call in the table, TRBD1, was not verified against the DNA. TRBV21-1 is a listed pseudogene. This CDR3 has 18 amino acids. CDR3 amino acids: CASSKVAGSPSYNPPLHF. The CDR3 DNA is TGTGCCAGCAGCAAAGTGGCAGGGAGCCCCTCCTATAATCCACCCCTCCACTTT.

The chain joins TRBV10-2 to TRBJ2-7, with TRBD1 identical over 9 bases. This CDR3 is 15 amino acids long. V gave up 2 bases and J gave up 6 bases; unmatched junction bases: 8. Germline V gives CDR1 WSHSY, CDR2 SAAADI. DNA of the CDR3: TGCGCCAGCAGTGAGCCGGGACAGGGAGGTCGCGAGCAGTACTTC. Encoded protein: CASSEPGQGGREQYF.

This clonotype has only a few counts. The chain uses TRBV5-1 and TRBJ2-5, with 11 bases identical to TRBD2. Germline values: CDR1 SGHRS, CDR2 YFSETQ. The CDR3 contains 19 residues. With 0 bases clipped from V and 2 bases from J, the junction kept 12 bases outside the gene matches. CDR3 residues: CASSLGLAGSRNQQETQYF. The DNA for the CDR3 is TGCGCCAGCAGCTTGGGACTAGCGGGGTCTCGAAACCAACAAGAGACCCAGTACTTC. Combining the CDR3 with reference TRBV5-1 and TRBJ2-5 gives the whole variable domain KAGVTQTPRYLIKTRGQQVTLSCSPISGHRSVSWYQQTPGQGLQFLFEYFSETQRNKGNFPGRFSGRQFSNSRSEMNVSTLELGDSALYLCASSLGLAGSRNQQETQYFGPGTRLLVL.

This clonotype was seen more than once but under ten times. The V call is TRBV7-2, the J call TRBJ2-1; 8 positions match TRBD1. The CDR3 length is 12 residues. V dropped 5 bases and J dropped 9; count of bases not matched to a gene: 3. Germline CDR1 and CDR2: SGHTA and FQGNSA. CDR3 loop: CASSPDRGEQFF. The CDR3 bases are TGTGCCAGCAGCCCCGACAGGGGTGAGCAGTTCTTC.

There are a few counts of this clonotype. This sequence joins TRBV5-5 and TRBJ1-6, with TRBD1 identical over 7 bases. This CDR3 spans 16 amino acids. Germline V lookup: CDR1 SGHKS, CDR2 YYEKEE (reference sequence). The V segment lost 5 bases and the J segment 7 bases; nucleotides outside the gene matches: 12. In nucleotides, the CDR3 is TGTGCCAGCAGGTCCAGTTCACAGGGGTACAATTCACCCCTCCACTTT. Encoded protein: CASRSSSQGYNSPLHF.

V and J are TRBV7-2 and TRBJ2-7, with 9 bases lining up with TRBD1. This CDR3 is 16 amino acids long. Germline loops: CDR1 SGHTA, CDR2 FQGNSA. V was clipped by 5 bases and J by 0 bases; unmatched bases: 8. CDR3 DNA: TGTGCCAGCAGCATTAGGACAGGGGCAATCTCCTACGAGCAGTACTTC. It is translated as CASSIRTGAISYEQYF.

As DNA, the CDR3 is TGTGCCAGCAAAGGGGACAGAGGCGAGCAGTACTTC. It is translated as CASKGDRGEQYF. The chain has TRBV12-3 or TRBV12-4 and TRBJ2-7; the match to TRBD1 covers 7 bases. After removal of 7 bases from V and 6 bases from J, the junction contained 6 bases not matched to a gene. This CDR3 is 12 amino acids long.

The chain is built from TRBV29-1 and TRBJ1-1; D remains ambiguous. The CDR3 covers 13 residues. CDR1 and CDR2 from the germline V gene are SQVTM and ANQGSEA. V was pared by 5 bases and J by 1 base, with 11 bases between. Here the CDR3 DNA reads TGCAGCGTTATGCACGGCCCGAACACTGAAGCTTTCTTT. Its protein product is CSVMHGPNTEAFF.

The chain links TRBV5-5 to TRBJ1-1; TRBD1 agrees at 8 bases. There are 15 residues in the CDR3. The J segment lost 3 bases and the V segment lost 6 bases, leaving 10 bases of the junction unmatched. Per germline, CDR1 SGHKS and CDR2 YYEKEE (reference sequence). CDR3 nucleotides: TGTGCCAGCACAATCAGGGGGCCAAAAGACACTGAAGCTTTCTTT. Protein sequence: CASTIRGPKDTEAFF.

This clonotype was seen only a few times. The chain joins TRBV7-2 to TRBJ1-6, with D possibly TRBD1 on 6 matching bases. Germline CDR1 SGHTA, CDR2 FQGNSA. V lost 0 bases to trimming and J lost 5 bases, with 11 bases between them. The CDR3 is 16 amino acids. The CDR3 region is CASSLAGRGNNSPLHF. The DNA for the CDR3 is TGTGCCAGCAGCTTAGCGGGCAGGGGTAATAATTCACCCCTCCACTTT.

This clonotype was counted between two and nine times. The rearrangement joins TRBV12-3 or TRBV12-4 to TRBJ1-1, with no clear D. Trimming pared 4 bases from V and 7 bases from J, leaving 10 bases between. The CDR3 totals 12 residues. The CDR3 DNA is TGTGCCAGCAGTTACTACCAACTTGAAGCTTTCTTT. Translating it yields CASSYYQLEAFF.

V is TRBV29-1 and J is TRBJ2-3; 7 bases align to TRBD1. The CDR3 runs 15 residues. Losses at the gene ends were 6 bases for V and 0 bases for J; bases not matched to a gene: 9. Per the germline V gene, CDR1 is SQVTM and CDR2 is ANQGSEA. The CDR3 loop is CSVVQTGRSTDTQYF. The CDR3 nucleotides read TGCAGCGTCGTTCAGACAGGGCGAAGCACAGATACGCAGTATTTT.

CDR3 region: CASSFGRGPYGYTF. Here the CDR3 DNA reads TGTGCCAGCAGTTTCGGCAGGGGGCCCTATGGCTACACCTTC. The J gene is TRBJ1-2, the V gene TRBV12-3 or TRBV12-4; 8 bases agree with TRBD1. The V segment lost 3 bases and the J segment 4 bases; nucleotides outside the gene matches: 4. This CDR3 region has 14 residues.

This clonotype has more than one count but fewer than ten. The J gene is TRBJ1-6, the V gene TRBV5-1, with 7 positions matching TRBD1. The ends lost 3 bases at V and 5 bases at J; junction bases unmatched: 5. Germline-derived CDR1 and CDR2 are SGHRS and YFSETQ. The CDR3 is 15 residues long. The CDR3 loop is CASSSGQMNNSPLHF. DNA for the CDR3: TGCGCCAGCAGCTCGGGACAGATGAATAATTCACCCCTCCACTTT.

This clonotype was recorded once. The chain uses TRBV5-1 and TRBJ2-2, with D possibly being TRBD1 (6 bases). The CDR3 runs to 16 residues. Germline lookup yields CDR1 SGHRS and CDR2 YFSETQ. V lost 0 bases and J lost 0, with 9 bases in between. The chain's CDR3 is CASSLEGTTNTGELFF. CDR3 coding DNA: TGCGCCAGCAGCTTGGAAGGGACAACGAACACCGGGGAGCTGTTTTTT.

The chain recombines TRBV20-1 with TRBJ2-5; possibly TRBD1 for D (5 bases). The germline V gene has CDR1 DFQATT and CDR2 SNEGSKA (reference sequence). Trimming left V 1 base short and J 5 bases short, with 14 bases between. This CDR3 region has 14 residues. Written as DNA, the CDR3 is TGCAGTGCTAGAGTTGGGGCTGGCCGGGAGACCCAGTACTTC. Translation gives CSARVGAGRETQYF.